Shown below are 3 T cell receptor beta chains from a single sample sequenced in a study of blood T cell repertoires in COVID-19. Here immunoSEQ multiplex PCR was the method, and the copy in TCRdb shows in-frame clones only, minus some. The profile shows roughly 160,000 clones, more than 85% of them singletons. Sequenced sample: PBMCs or T cells enriched from blood (not recorded which). Receptor source: a woman in her forties or fifties who had recovered from COVID-19.

The rearrangement joins TRBV29-1 to TRBJ2-3; 10 nucleotides line up with TRBD1. The CDR3 loop spans 14 amino acids. Germline CDR1 reads SQVTM; CDR2 reads ANQGSEA. Trimming removed 5 bases from V and 2 bases from J; junction bases left unmatched: 4. CDR3 DNA sequence: TGCAGCGTTAGGGACAGGGGAATCACAGATACGCAGTATTTT. This gives the protein CSVRDRGITDTQYF.

This clone was detected only once. The chain links TRBV12-1 to TRBJ1-5. TRBV12-1 is marked as a pseudogene. CDR3 length equals 18 residues. Here the CDR3 reads CASSFPGPKAGDNQPQHF. DNA for the CDR3: TGTGCCAGCAGCTTCCCCGGGCCGAAGGCGGGGGACAATCAGCCCCAGCATTTT.

The chain couples TRBV30 to TRBJ2-3, with a weak D call TRBD1 (6 bases). CDR3 length: 15 residues. Germline values: CDR1 GTSNPN, CDR2 SVGIG (reference sequence). Trimming removed 0 bases from V and 0 bases from J, with 10 bases in between. Here the CDR3 reads CAWSVVGHSTDTQYF. The CDR3 bases are TGTGCCTGGAGTGTAGTGGGACACAGCACAGATACGCAGTATTTT.